The rows below give T cell receptor beta chains drawn from one sample of a study of cytomegalovirus exposure and HLA in healthy donors. Clones were read by immunoSEQ multiplex PCR, and TCRdb kept only the in-frame ones, dropping some. The sample includes 150,000 or so clones, 75% of them seen just once. The sequenced sample was PBMCs. The origin of the receptors is a man aged 18-30 years in good health and CMV-seropositive. Each CDR3 is given with its conserved first and last residue. Not all rows give a size; the values are once, few, many and, for expanded clones, a class.

abundance: few
j_gene: TRBJ2-1
v_gene: TRBV30
CDR3aa: CAWSRSYNEQFF

abundance: .
j_gene: TRBJ2-7
v_gene: TRBV18
CDR3aa: CASSPQLRDRGGEQYF

abundance: few
j_gene: TRBJ2-5
v_gene: TRBV9
CDR3aa: CASSGGLASRETQYF

abundance: .
j_gene: TRBJ1-3
v_gene: TRBV7-2
CDR3aa: CASSTNTGGNTIYF

abundance: .
j_gene: TRBJ2-7
v_gene: TRBV27
CDR3aa: CASSLTGIGSYEQYF

abundance: few
j_gene: TRBJ1-1
v_gene: TRBV7-2
CDR3aa: CASRNQVGREAFF

abundance: .
j_gene: TRBJ1-2
v_gene: TRBV28
CDR3aa: CASSYDRDDTGYGYTF

abundance: .
j_gene: TRBJ1-3
v_gene: TRBV6-5
CDR3aa: CASSYRRGSSGNTIYF

abundance: .
j_gene: TRBJ2-6
v_gene: TRBV27
CDR3aa: CASRPSGGVSGANVLTF

abundance: .
j_gene: TRBJ2-7
v_gene: TRBV9
CDR3aa: CASSPGTGAGEQYF

abundance: .
j_gene: TRBJ1-3
v_gene: TRBV7-9
CDR3aa: CASSLFLGRSGNTIYF

abundance: .
j_gene: TRBJ2-7
v_gene: TRBV28
CDR3aa: CACSGTSDTSEQYF

abundance: .
j_gene: TRBJ1-3
v_gene: TRBV5-1
CDR3aa: CASSPGQTSSGNTIYF

abundance: .
j_gene: TRBJ2-2
v_gene: TRBV28
CDR3aa: CASSILTGITGELFF

abundance: .
j_gene: TRBJ2-7
v_gene: TRBV5-1
CDR3aa: CASSLDRYEQYF

abundance: few
j_gene: TRBJ1-2
v_gene: TRBV6-6
CDR3aa: CASSVDSYGYTF

abundance: .
j_gene: TRBJ2-7
v_gene: TRBV9
CDR3aa: CASSVGLAGGPEQYF

abundance: .
j_gene: TRBJ2-6
v_gene: TRBV2
CDR3aa: CARRTGVTSGANVLTF

abundance: .
j_gene: TRBJ2-7
v_gene: TRBV28
CDR3aa: CASSQLSGYEQYF

abundance: .
j_gene: TRBJ1-4
v_gene: TRBV2
CDR3aa: CASKETGDKKLFF

abundance: .
j_gene: TRBJ2-7
v_gene: TRBV6-5
CDR3aa: CASSYGGPYEQYF

abundance: few
j_gene: TRBJ1-1
v_gene: TRBV28
CDR3aa: CASSFSHRTRNTEAFF

abundance: .
j_gene: TRBJ2-1
v_gene: TRBV28
CDR3aa: CASRILLAGTEQFF

abundance: .
j_gene: TRBJ2-1
v_gene: TRBV2
CDR3aa: CASSEERSNEQFF

abundance: .
j_gene: TRBJ2-5
v_gene: TRBV4-1
CDR3aa: CASSQDPSSGGGSQYF

abundance: .
j_gene: TRBJ1-1
v_gene: TRBV5-4
CDR3aa: CATHPGQGSEAFF

abundance: .
j_gene: TRBJ1-1
v_gene: TRBV27
CDR3aa: CASSPISIGRGPGTEAFF

abundance: few
j_gene: TRBJ2-7
v_gene: TRBV14
CDR3aa: CASSATRSGYEQYF

abundance: once
j_gene: TRBJ2-7
v_gene: TRBV7-8
CDR3aa: CASTRAGLAGHIYEQYF

abundance: few
j_gene: TRBJ2-5
v_gene: TRBV7-9
CDR3aa: CASSPGGASTQETQYF

abundance: .
j_gene: TRBJ1-2
v_gene: TRBV15
CDR3aa: CATSRGRGQTYGYTF

abundance: .
j_gene: TRBJ1-5
v_gene: TRBV19
CDR3aa: CASNDRGRNQPQHF

abundance: .
j_gene: TRBJ2-2
v_gene: TRBV6-1
CDR3aa: CASTLTSAGTGELFF

abundance: .
j_gene: TRBJ2-7
v_gene: TRBV2
CDR3aa: CASSGASGEPYEQYF

abundance: .
j_gene: TRBJ2-5
v_gene: TRBV28
CDR3aa: CASSLPVQETQYF

abundance: few
j_gene: TRBJ2-5
v_gene: TRBV10-3
CDR3aa: CATASGQETQYF

abundance: .
j_gene: TRBJ2-7
v_gene: TRBV27
CDR3aa: CASKPTLIGFYEQYF

abundance: .
j_gene: TRBJ1-2
v_gene: TRBV27
CDR3aa: CASRVTGAGYGYTF

abundance: few
j_gene: TRBJ1-2
v_gene: TRBV6-1
CDR3aa: CASSELDGGQRGYTF

abundance: .
j_gene: TRBJ2-5
v_gene: TRBV5-1
CDR3aa: CASSLRPGLQETQYF

abundance: .
j_gene: TRBJ2-7
v_gene: TRBV30
CDR3aa: CAWNGRFYEQYF

abundance: .
j_gene: TRBJ1-2
v_gene: TRBV25-1
CDR3aa: CASSEKTANYGYTF

abundance: .
j_gene: TRBJ2-4
v_gene: TRBV30
CDR3aa: CAALRGGTKNIQYF

abundance: .
j_gene: TRBJ2-7
v_gene: TRBV7-9
CDR3aa: CASSNPEASGSYEQYF

abundance: .
j_gene: TRBJ1-1
v_gene: TRBV7-3
CDR3aa: CASSAGQEEAFF

abundance: few
j_gene: TRBJ2-7
v_gene: TRBV15
CDR3aa: CATSRVEGASYEQYF

abundance: .
j_gene: TRBJ2-5
v_gene: TRBV10-2
CDR3aa: CASSQEAGLQETQYF

abundance: few
j_gene: TRBJ2-5
v_gene: TRBV13
CDR3aa: CASSVYRENQETQYF

abundance: many
j_gene: TRBJ2-2
v_gene: TRBV13
CDR3aa: CASNGLAPSTGELFF

abundance: .
j_gene: TRBJ2-3
v_gene: TRBV6-5
CDR3aa: CASRDSNTDTQYF

abundance: .
j_gene: TRBJ2-3
v_gene: TRBV19
CDR3aa: CASSINLDTQYF

abundance: few
j_gene: TRBJ2-1
v_gene: TRBV6-5
CDR3aa: CASRPPNLYNEQFF

abundance: .
j_gene: TRBJ2-7
v_gene: TRBV30
CDR3aa: CAWSGSMGPYEQYF

abundance: once
j_gene: TRBJ2-2
v_gene: TRBV5-1
CDR3aa: CASSFTSGANTGELFF

abundance: .
j_gene: TRBJ2-6
v_gene: TRBV2
CDR3aa: CASSERTGQVAGANVLTF

abundance: .
j_gene: TRBJ2-7
v_gene: TRBV10-3
CDR3aa: CAISPGLSYSEQYF

abundance: .
j_gene: TRBJ2-5
v_gene: TRBV25-1
CDR3aa: CASSELGGGEETQYF

abundance: few
j_gene: TRBJ1-5
v_gene: TRBV2
CDR3aa: CASSPNRQGRNQPQHF

abundance: once
j_gene: TRBJ2-5
v_gene: TRBV2
CDR3aa: CASSERGTPRTEEQYF